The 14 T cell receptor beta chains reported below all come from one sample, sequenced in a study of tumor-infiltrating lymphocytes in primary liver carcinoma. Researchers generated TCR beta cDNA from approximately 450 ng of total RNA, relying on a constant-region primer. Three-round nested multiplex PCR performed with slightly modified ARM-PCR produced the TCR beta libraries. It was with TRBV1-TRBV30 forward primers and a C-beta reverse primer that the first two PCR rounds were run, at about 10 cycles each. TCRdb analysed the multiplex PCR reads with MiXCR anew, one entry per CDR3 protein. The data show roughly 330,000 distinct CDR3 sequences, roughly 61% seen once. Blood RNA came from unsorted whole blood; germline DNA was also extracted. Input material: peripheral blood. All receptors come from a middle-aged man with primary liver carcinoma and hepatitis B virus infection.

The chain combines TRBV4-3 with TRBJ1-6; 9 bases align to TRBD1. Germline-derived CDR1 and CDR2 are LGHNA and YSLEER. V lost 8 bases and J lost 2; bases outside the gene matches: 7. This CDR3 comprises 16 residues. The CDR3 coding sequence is TGCGCCAGCGGCTTGACAGGGGGTACCTATAATTCACCCCTCCACTTT. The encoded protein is CASGLTGGTYNSPLHF.

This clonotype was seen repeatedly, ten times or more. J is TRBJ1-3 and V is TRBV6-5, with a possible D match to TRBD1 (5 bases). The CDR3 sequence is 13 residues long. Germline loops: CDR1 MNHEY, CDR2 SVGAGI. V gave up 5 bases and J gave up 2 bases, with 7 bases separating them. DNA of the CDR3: TGTGCCAGCAGTAGGACAACTGGAAACACCATATATTTT. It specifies CASSRTTGNTIYF.

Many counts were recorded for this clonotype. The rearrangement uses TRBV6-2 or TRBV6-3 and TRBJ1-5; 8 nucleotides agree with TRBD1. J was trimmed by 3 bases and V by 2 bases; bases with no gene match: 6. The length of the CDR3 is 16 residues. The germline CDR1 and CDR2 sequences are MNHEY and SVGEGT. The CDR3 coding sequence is TGTGCCAGCAGTTACCGGACAGGGAGACTCAATCAGCCCCAGCATTTT. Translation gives CASSYRTGRLNQPQHF.

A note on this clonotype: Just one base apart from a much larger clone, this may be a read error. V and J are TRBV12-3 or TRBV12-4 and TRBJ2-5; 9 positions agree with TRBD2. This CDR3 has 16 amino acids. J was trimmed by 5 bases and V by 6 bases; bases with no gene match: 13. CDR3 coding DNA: TGTGCCAGCAGCCCGTGGGAGGCTAGCGGGATGGAGACCCAGTACTTC. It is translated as CASSPWEASGMETQYF.

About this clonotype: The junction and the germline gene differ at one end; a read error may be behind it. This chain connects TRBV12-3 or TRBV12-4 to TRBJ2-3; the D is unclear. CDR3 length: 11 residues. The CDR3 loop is CASTAKGTQYF. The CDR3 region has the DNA TGTGCCAGCACCGCTAAGGGAACGCAATATTTT.

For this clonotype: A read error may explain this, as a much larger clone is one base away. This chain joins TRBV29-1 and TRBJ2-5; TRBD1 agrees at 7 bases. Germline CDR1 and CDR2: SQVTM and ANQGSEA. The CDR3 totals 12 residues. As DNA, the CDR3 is TGCAGCCAGAAGGGGGCATTAGAGGCCCAGTACTTC. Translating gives CSQKGALEAQYF.

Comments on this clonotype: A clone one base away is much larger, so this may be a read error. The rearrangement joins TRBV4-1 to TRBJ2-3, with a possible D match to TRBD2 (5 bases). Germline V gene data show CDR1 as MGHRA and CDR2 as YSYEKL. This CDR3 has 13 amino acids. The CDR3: CTSSQETASSQYF. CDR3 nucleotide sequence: TGTACCAGCAGCCAAGAAACGGCTAGCTCGCAGTATTTT.

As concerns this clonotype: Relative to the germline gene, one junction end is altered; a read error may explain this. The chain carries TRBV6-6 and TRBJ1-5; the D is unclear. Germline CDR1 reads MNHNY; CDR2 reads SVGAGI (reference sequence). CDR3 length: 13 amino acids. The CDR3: CASTTESNQPQHF. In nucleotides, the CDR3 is TGTGCCAGCACTACGGAGAGCAATCAGCCTCAGCATTTT.

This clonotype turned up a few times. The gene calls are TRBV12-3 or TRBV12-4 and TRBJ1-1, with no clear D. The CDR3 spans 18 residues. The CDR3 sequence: CDSSFLGPPGGMNTEAFF. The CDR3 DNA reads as TGTGATAGCAGTTTTTTAGGCCCGCCCGGAGGGATGAACACTGAAGCTTTCTTT.

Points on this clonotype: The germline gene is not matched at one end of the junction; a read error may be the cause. The CDR3 spells CPSSSSYSNQPQHF. CDR3 nucleotides: TGTCCCAGCAGTTCCTCCTATAGTAATCAGCCCCAGCATTTT. This chain links TRBV6-5 with TRBJ1-5; D gene unclear. The CDR3 covers 14 residues. Germline V gene sequence: CDR1 MNHEY, CDR2 SVGAGI.

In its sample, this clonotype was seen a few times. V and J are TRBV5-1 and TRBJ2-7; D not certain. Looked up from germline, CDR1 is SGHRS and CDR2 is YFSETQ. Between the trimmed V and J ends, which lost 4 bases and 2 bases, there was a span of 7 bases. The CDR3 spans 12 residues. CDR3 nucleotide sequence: TGCGCCAGCAGCGCGGACGCCTACGAGCAGTACTTC. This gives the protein CASSADAYEQYF.

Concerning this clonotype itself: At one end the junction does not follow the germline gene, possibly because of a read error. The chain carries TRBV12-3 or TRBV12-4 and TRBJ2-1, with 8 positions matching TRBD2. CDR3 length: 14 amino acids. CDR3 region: CASGLVTRGVERFF. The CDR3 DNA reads TGTGCCAGCGGTTTAGTGACGCGGGGGGTTGAGCGGTTCTTC.

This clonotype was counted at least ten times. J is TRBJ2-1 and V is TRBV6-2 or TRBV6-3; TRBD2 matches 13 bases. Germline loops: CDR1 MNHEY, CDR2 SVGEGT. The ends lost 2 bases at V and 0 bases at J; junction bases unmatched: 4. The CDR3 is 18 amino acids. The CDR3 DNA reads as TGTGCCAGCAGTTACCGCCGGACTAGCGGGAGCTCCTACAATGAGCAGTTCTTC. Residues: CASSYRRTSGSSYNEQFF.

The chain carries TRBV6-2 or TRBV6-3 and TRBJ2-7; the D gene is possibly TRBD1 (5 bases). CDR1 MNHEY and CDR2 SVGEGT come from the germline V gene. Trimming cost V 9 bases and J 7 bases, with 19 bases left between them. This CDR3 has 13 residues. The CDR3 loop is CARGLDTFLEQYF. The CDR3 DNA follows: TGTGCCAGAGGTTTGGACACCTTCCTGGAGCAGTACTTC.